The 22 T cell receptor beta chains below all came from one sample that was sequenced in a study of PD-1 blockade in classical Hodgkin lymphoma. Sequencing was performed with immunoSEQ multiplex PCR; in TCRdb, only in-frame clones are kept and a portion is missing. The data contain around 20,000 clones, roughly 89% of them singletons. The time point here: newly diagnosed, previously untreated cHL patient sample. The CD4+ T cells used were purified from thawed PBMCs through magnetic negative selection. Input material: CD4+ T cells from blood. Every receptor here comes from a human donor with classical Hodgkin lymphoma.

This chain links TRBV5-1 with TRBJ1-2, with TRBD1 identical over 8 bases. J gave up 4 bases and V 3 bases, and 11 bases lay outside the gene matches. CDR3 length equals 16 residues. Germline V CDR1 and CDR2: SGHRS, YFSETQ. The CDR3 reads CASSWGWTGNSYGYTF. The CDR3 region has the DNA TGCGCCAGCAGCTGGGGTTGGACAGGGAACTCCTATGGCTACACCTTC.

The rearrangement uses TRBV19 and TRBJ1-1, with D possibly TRBD1 on 5 matching bases. The CDR3 length is 13 residues. CDR1 LNHDA and CDR2 SQIVND come from the germline V gene (reference sequence). V lost 2 bases to trimming and J lost 7 bases, with 11 bases between them. This chain's CDR3 is CASSIIRGIEAFF. In DNA form, the CDR3 reads TGTGCCAGTAGTATAATTAGGGGAATTGAAGCTTTCTTT.

V gene TRBV6-4 combines with J gene TRBJ2-1, with 12 nucleotides matching TRBD2. The CDR3 is made up of 16 amino acids. Germline lookup yields CDR1 MRHNA and CDR2 SNTAGT. V was clipped by 3 bases and J by 6 bases; unmatched bases: 6. CDR3 residues: CASSEVASGGGNEQFF. The CDR3 DNA sequence: TGTGCCAGCAGTGAAGTAGCTAGCGGGGGGGGCAATGAGCAGTTCTTC.

This chain connects TRBV25-1 to TRBJ1-2; no clear D gene. This CDR3 has 11 residues. Trimming left V 5 bases short and J 10 bases short, with 11 bases between. Germline-derived CDR1 and CDR2 are MGHDK and SYGVNS. In DNA, the CDR3 is TGTGCCAGCAGTACCATTAGTTCCTACACCTTC. Its protein product is CASSTISSYTF.

This clone appeared a few times. This rearrangement joins TRBV9 to TRBJ1-6, with no clear D. CDR3 size: 13 residues. From germline, CDR1 is SGDLS and CDR2 YYNGEE. V lost 6 bases and J 7 bases, leaving 11 bases between the germline ends. The CDR3 nucleotides are TGTGCCAGCACCCGTGGTATCAATTCACCCCTCCACTTT. Protein: CASTRGINSPLHF.

Here the CDR3 reads CASSYELPSYEQYF. The CDR3 DNA sequence: TGTGCCAGCAGTTACGAACTGCCATCCTACGAGCAGTACTTC. The chain combines TRBV6-6 with TRBJ2-7; D call uncertain. Germline loops: CDR1 MNHNY, CDR2 SVGAGI (reference sequence). V gave up 2 bases and J gave up 1 base, with 9 bases separating them. The CDR3 contains 14 residues.

The rearrangement links TRBV2 to TRBJ2-2; TRBD1 agrees at 9 bases. Germline CDR1 reads SNHLY; CDR2 reads FYNNEI. CDR3 size: 14 residues. The ends lost 6 bases at V and 1 base at J; junction bases unmatched: 0. CDR3 protein: CASRGQGNTGELFF. As DNA, the CDR3 is TGTGCCAGCAGGGGACAGGGGAACACCGGGGAGCTGTTTTTT.

The chain uses TRBV11-2 and TRBJ2-7; 14 bases map to TRBD2. Germline CDR1 and CDR2: SGHAT and FQNNGV. J lost 8 bases, V lost 5 bases, and 5 bases had no gene match. The CDR3 loop spans 14 amino acids. CDR3 bases: TGTGCCAGCAGCCGGGGACTAGCGGGGGAAAAGCAGTACTTC. It specifies CASSRGLAGEKQYF.

The count of this clone is one. The chain recombines TRBV19 with TRBJ2-5; weak D call: TRBD2 (5 bases). V lost 3 bases and J 4 bases, leaving 9 bases between the germline ends. The CDR3 consists of 13 residues. The germline V gene encodes CDR1 LNHDA and CDR2 SQIVND (reference sequence). The CDR3 protein is CASSILGRETQYF. For the CDR3, the DNA is TGTGCCAGTAGTATCCTGGGGAGAGAGACCCAGTACTTC.

This rearrangement joins TRBV2 to TRBJ1-3; tentative D call: TRBD1 (5 bases). CDR1 is SNHLY and CDR2 is FYNNEI in the germline V gene. The CDR3 contains 15 residues. Trimming cost V 5 bases and J 0 bases, with 11 bases left between them. The CDR3 DNA sequence: TGTGCCAGCAGTCGGGACTTATCCTCTGGAAACACCATATATTTT. This gives the protein CASSRDLSSGNTIYF.

V is TRBV29-1 and J is TRBJ2-5, with D possibly TRBD2 on 5 matching bases. Germline V lookup: CDR1 SQVTM, CDR2 ANQGSEA. Trimming took off 4 bases at V and 6 bases at J, with 12 bases between the two ends. The CDR3 consists of 12 residues. CDR3 residues: CSVASGIQTQYF. The CDR3 DNA is TGCAGCGTTGCCTCCGGGATTCAGACCCAGTACTTC.

The chain joins TRBV2 to TRBJ1-1, with D unresolved. The CDR3 runs 14 residues. Germline V CDR1 and CDR2: SNHLY, FYNNEI. V was shortened by 6 bases and J by 5 bases, with 16 bases between the two germline ends. The CDR3 here is CASRPSVRGTEAFF. The CDR3 nucleotides are TGTGCCAGCAGGCCCTCGGTCAGAGGGACTGAAGCTTTCTTT.

This clone has only one observation. This chain connects TRBV5-4 to TRBJ2-7, with D perhaps TRBD1 (5 bases). This CDR3 region has 15 residues. V gave up 0 bases and J gave up 0 bases, with 10 bases separating them. CDR1 SGHNT and CDR2 YYREEE come from the germline V gene (reference sequence). CDR3: CASSLGRQSSYEQYF. CDR3 nucleotides: TGTGCCAGCAGCTTGGGCCGACAGAGCTCCTACGAGCAGTACTTC.

V and J are TRBV6-1 and TRBJ1-4; 8 nucleotides match TRBD1. CDR3 size: 15 residues. Germline assignment: CDR1 MNHNS and CDR2 SASEGT. The V and J ends lost 4 bases and 5 bases, in that order; junction bases with no gene match: 6. Written as DNA, the CDR3 is TGTGCCAGCAGTGGACAGGGGTTCTTCAATGAAAAACTGTTTTTT. This encodes CASSGQGFFNEKLFF.

V and J are TRBV7-2 and TRBJ1-2; D not resolved. The V gene lost 3 bases and the J gene lost 0 bases, with 2 bases spanning the gap. CDR1 is SGHTA, CDR2 FQGNSA, per germline. The CDR3 has 12 residues. The CDR3 spells CASSFTNYGYTF. In DNA, the CDR3 is TGTGCCAGCAGCTTTACTAACTATGGCTACACCTTC. The whole variable domain, filled in from reference TRBV7-2 and TRBJ1-2, reads GAGVSQSPSNKVTEKGKDVELRCDPISGHTALYWYRQSLGQGLEFLIYFQGNSAPDKSGLPSDRFSAERTGGSVSTLTIQRTQQEDSAVYLCASSFTNYGYTFGSGTRLTVV.

The rearrangement uses TRBV9 and TRBJ2-7; D gene uncertain. Between the trimmed V and J ends, which lost 0 bases and 4 bases, there was a span of 11 bases. This CDR3 is built from 14 residues. Germline V gene data show CDR1 as SGDLS and CDR2 as YYNGEE. As DNA, the CDR3 is TGTGCCAGCAGCGTAGCCGTGGGAAAGTACGAGCAGTACTTC. It yields the protein CASSVAVGKYEQYF.

There are a few counts of this clone. The V and J genes are TRBV30 and TRBJ1-5; D may be TRBD1 (6 bases). CDR1 is GTSNPN and CDR2 is SVGIG in the germline V gene (reference sequence). The CDR3 is 14 amino acids. V gave up 0 bases and J gave up 6 bases, with 12 bases separating them. The CDR3 DNA follows: TGTGCCTGGAGTGTACGAGGGGGAACTCAGCCCCAGCATTTT. It yields the protein CAWSVRGGTQPQHF.

This chain uses TRBV6-6 with TRBJ1-2; possible D gene TRBD1, 6 bases. V was pared by 0 bases and J by 5 bases, with 16 bases between. Per the germline V gene, CDR1 is MNHNY and CDR2 is SVGAGI (reference sequence). The CDR3 has 16 residues. The CDR3 spells CASSYSRGARGYGYTF. The CDR3 DNA reads as TGTGCCAGCAGTTACTCGAGGGGGGCGCGTGGATATGGCTACACCTTC.

The chain uses TRBV19 and TRBJ1-1, with no clear D. The CDR3 contains 14 residues. Trimming took off 2 bases at V and 2 bases at J, with 9 bases between the two ends. Germline V gives CDR1 LNHDA, CDR2 SQIVND (reference sequence). In DNA, the CDR3 is TGTGCCAGTAGTATACCGGGCAGCAACACTGAAGCTTTCTTT. It specifies CASSIPGSNTEAFF.

The rearrangement joins TRBV9 to TRBJ2-1; D gene unclear. The ends were cut back, 0 bases at V and 0 bases at J, with 7 bases in the middle. The CDR3 runs to 15 residues. CDR1 and CDR2 from the germline V gene are SGDLS and YYNGEE. The CDR3 DNA follows: TGTGCCAGCAGCGTAGCACCGATCTCCTACAATGAGCAGTTCTTC. The encoded protein is CASSVAPISYNEQFF.

This chain joins TRBV6-5 and TRBJ2-7; 7 bases align to TRBD2. CDR1 and CDR2 (germline): MNHEY, SVGAGI. The CDR3 runs to 15 residues. J lost 0 bases, V lost 0 bases, and 2 bases had no gene match. The CDR3 nucleotides read TGTGCCAGCAGTTACTCGCGGGAGCCCTCCTACGAGCAGTACTTC. The encoded protein is CASSYSREPSYEQYF.

CDR3: CASSEYGSSYGYTF. CDR3 nucleotide sequence: TGTGCCAGCAGTGAATATGGCAGCTCCTATGGCTACACCTTC. The rearrangement joins TRBV25-1 to TRBJ1-2; D is unclear. The CDR3 loop spans 14 amino acids. Trimming left V 0 bases short and J 4 bases short, with 9 bases between. The V gene's germline CDR1 is MGHDK and CDR2 SYGVNS.